This T cell receptor (beta chain) is from a study of beta chain features in type 1 diabetes. V lost 5 bases and J lost 5, with 19 bases in between. The CDR3 covers 16 residues. Germline loops: CDR1 SGHAT, CDR2 FQDESV (reference sequence). Sequenced material consisted of expressed TCRB transcripts (all of the isolated RNA was reverse transcribed). The data were produced by immunoSEQ multiplex PCR, yet TCRdb's version contains in-frame clones alone and is incomplete. The sample lists around 350,000 clones; around an eighth were seen once. The clonotype was recovered from a man younger than 35 in good health. The chain has TRBV11-1 and TRBJ2-1, with D possibly TRBD1 on 6 matching bases. Sequenced input: naive CD4+ T cells from blood. This CDR3 reads CASSRNRDWLDNEQFF. The CDR3, as DNA: TGTGCCAGCAGCCGTAACAGGGATTGGTTGGACAATGAGCAGTTCTTC.